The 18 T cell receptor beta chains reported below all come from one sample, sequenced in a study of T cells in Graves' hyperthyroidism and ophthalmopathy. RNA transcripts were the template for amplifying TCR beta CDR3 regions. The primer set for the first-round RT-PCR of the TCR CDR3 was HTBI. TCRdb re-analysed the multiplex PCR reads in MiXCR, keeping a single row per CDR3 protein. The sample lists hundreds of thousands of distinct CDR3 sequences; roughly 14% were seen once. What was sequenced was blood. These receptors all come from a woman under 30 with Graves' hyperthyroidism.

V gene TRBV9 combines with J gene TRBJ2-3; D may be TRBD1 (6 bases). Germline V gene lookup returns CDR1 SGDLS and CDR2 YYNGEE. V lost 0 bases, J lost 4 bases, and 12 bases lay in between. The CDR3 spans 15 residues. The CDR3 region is CASSVGRQVPDTQYF. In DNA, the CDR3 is TGTGCCAGCAGCGTAGGGAGACAGGTACCAGATACGCAGTATTTT.

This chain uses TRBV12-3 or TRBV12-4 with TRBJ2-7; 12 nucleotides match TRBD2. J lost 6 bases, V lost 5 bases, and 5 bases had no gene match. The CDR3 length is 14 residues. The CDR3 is CASSLLAGGREQYF. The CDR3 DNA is TGTGCCAGCAGTCTCCTAGCGGGGGGGCGCGAGCAGTACTTC.

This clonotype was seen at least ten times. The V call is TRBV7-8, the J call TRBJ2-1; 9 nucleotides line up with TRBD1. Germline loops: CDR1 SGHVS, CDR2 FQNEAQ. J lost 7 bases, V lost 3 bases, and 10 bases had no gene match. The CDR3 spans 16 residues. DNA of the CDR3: TGTGCCAGCAGCTTGCACCGGGACAGGGTGGTGAATGAGCAGTTCTTC. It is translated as CASSLHRDRVVNEQFF.

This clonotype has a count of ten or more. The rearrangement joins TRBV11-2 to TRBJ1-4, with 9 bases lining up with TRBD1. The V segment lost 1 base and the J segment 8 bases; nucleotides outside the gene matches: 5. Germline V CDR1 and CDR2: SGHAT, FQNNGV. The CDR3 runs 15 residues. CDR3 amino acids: CASSLGDRDLEKLFF. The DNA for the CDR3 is TGTGCCAGCAGCTTAGGGGACAGGGATTTGGAAAAACTGTTTTTT.

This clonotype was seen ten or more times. The CDR3 region is CASSLAGKSTDTQYF. The CDR3 DNA reads TGCGCCAGCAGCTTGGCCGGGAAGAGCACAGATACGCAGTATTTT. This sequence joins TRBV5-1 and TRBJ2-3, with D possibly matching TRBD2 (5 bases). V was clipped by 0 bases and J by 0 bases, with 8 bases between them. The CDR3 length is 15 residues. From germline, CDR1 is SGHRS and CDR2 YFSETQ. Based on the CDR3 plus reference TRBV5-1 and TRBJ2-3, the full variable domain is KAGVTQTPRYLIKTRGQQVTLSCSPISGHRSVSWYQQTPGQGLQFLFEYFSETQRNKGNFPGRFSGRQFSNSRSEMNVSTLELGDSALYLCASSLAGKSTDTQYFGPGTRLTVL.

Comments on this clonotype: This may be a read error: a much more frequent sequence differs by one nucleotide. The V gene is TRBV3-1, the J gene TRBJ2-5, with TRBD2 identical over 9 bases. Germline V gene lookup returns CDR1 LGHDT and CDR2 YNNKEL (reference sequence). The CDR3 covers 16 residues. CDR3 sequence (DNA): TGTGCCGGCAGCCAGCTTAGCGGGGGCCTCCAAGAGACCCAGTACTTC. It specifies CAGSQLSGGLQETQYF.

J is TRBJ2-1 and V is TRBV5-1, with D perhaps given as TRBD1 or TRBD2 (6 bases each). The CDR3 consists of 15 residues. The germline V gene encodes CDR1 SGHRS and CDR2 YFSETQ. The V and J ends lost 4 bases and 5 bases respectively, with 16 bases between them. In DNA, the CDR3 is TGCGCCAGCAGCCCTGACGGGGGCGGTCACAATGAGCAGTTCTTC. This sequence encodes CASSPDGGGHNEQFF.

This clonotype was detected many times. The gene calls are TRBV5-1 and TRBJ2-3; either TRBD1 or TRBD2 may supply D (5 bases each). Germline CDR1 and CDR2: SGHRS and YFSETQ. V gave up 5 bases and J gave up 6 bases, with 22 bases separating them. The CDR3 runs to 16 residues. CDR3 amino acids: CASSPLGAGLRDTQYF. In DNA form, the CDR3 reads TGCGCCAGCAGTCCCTTAGGGGCGGGTCTCAGGGATACGCAGTATTTT.

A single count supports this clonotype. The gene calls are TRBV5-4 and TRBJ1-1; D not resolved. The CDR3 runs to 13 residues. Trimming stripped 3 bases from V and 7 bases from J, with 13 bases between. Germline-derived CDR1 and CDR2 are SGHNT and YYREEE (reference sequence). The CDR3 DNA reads TGTGCCAGCAGCTGGGTGGGTCAACGTGAAGCTTTCTTT. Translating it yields CASSWVGQREAFF.

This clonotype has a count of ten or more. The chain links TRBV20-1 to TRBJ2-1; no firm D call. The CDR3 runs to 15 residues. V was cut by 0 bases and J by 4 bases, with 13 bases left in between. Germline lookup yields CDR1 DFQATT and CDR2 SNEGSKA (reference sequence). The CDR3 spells CSARDDGSRYNEQFF. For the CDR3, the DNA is TGCAGTGCTAGAGATGATGGAAGCCGATACAATGAGCAGTTCTTC.

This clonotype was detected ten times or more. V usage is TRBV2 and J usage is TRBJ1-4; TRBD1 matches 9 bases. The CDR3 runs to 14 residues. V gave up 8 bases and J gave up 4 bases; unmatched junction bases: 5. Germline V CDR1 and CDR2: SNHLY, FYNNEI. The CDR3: CASGGQGINEKLFF. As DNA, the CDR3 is TGTGCCAGCGGCGGACAGGGGATTAATGAAAAACTGTTTTTT.

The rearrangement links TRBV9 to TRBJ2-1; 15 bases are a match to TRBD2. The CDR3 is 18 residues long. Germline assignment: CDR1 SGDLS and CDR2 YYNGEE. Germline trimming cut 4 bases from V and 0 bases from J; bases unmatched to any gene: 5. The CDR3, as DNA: TGTGCCAGCAGCTCCGGGACTAGCGGGGGGAGCTCCTACAATGAGCAGTTCTTC. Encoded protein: CASSSGTSGGSSYNEQFF.

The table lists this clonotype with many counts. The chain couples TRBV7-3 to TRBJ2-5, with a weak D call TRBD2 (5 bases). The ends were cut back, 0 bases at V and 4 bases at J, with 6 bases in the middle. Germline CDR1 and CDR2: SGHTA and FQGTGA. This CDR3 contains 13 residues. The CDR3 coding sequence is TGTGCCAGCAGCTTAACGGCGGGAGAGACCCAGTACTTC. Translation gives CASSLTAGETQYF.

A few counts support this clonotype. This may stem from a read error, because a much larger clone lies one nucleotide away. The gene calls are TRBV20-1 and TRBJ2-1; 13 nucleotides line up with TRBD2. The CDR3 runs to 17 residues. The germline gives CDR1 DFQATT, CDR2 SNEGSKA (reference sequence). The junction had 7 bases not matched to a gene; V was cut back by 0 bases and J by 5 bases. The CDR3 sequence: CSARDLGLAGSHNEQFF. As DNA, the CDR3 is TGCAGTGCTAGAGACCTGGGACTAGCGGGATCCCACAATGAGCAGTTCTTC.

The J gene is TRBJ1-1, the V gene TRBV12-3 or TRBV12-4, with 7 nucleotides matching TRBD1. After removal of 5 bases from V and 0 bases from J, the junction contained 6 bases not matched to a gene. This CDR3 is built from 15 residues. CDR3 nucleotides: TGTGCCAGCAGTCCAGGCAGGGGGATGAACACTGAAGCTTTCTTT. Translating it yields CASSPGRGMNTEAFF.

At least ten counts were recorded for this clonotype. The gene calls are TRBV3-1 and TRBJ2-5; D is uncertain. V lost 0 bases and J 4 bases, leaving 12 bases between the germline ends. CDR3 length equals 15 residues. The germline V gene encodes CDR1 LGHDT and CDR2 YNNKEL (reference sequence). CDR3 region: CASSQDWLDSETQYF. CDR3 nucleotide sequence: TGTGCCAGCAGCCAAGATTGGTTAGACTCAGAGACCCAGTACTTC.

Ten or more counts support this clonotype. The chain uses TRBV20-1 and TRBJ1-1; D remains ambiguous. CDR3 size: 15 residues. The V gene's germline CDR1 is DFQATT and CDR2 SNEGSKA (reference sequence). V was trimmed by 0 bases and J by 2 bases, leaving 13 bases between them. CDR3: CSARELELRNTEAFF. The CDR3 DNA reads TGCAGTGCTAGAGAATTGGAACTGCGAAACACTGAAGCTTTCTTT.

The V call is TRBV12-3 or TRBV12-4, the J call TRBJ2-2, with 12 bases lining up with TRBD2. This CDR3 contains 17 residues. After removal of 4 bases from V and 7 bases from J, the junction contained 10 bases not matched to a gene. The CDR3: CASSYSDPGLAGGELFF. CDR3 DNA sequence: TGTGCCAGCAGTTACTCCGACCCGGGACTAGCGGGCGGGGAGCTGTTTTTT.